The subject of this entry is one T cell receptor beta chain. The data were obtained in a study of blood T cell repertoires in COVID-19. With V trimmed by 3 bases and J by 0 bases, 9 bases remained unmatched. The CDR3 is 19 amino acids. Only in-frame clones appear in the TCRdb table, and some are missing; sequencing was by immunoSEQ multiplex PCR. Of tens of thousands of clones detected, 88% appear once; the ten largest clones hold approximately 4%. The sequence came from a human donor in a cohort sampled during active COVID-19. Sequencing was performed on peripheral blood. The chain recombines TRBV5-7 with TRBJ2-4; 13 nucleotides match TRBD2. TRBV5-7 is annotated as an ORF whose role is uncertain. In DNA form, the CDR3 reads TGTGCCAGCAGCTACAGGACTAGCGGGGGCCTCCTAGCCAAAAACATTCAGTACTTC. Its protein is CASSYRTSGGLLAKNIQYF.